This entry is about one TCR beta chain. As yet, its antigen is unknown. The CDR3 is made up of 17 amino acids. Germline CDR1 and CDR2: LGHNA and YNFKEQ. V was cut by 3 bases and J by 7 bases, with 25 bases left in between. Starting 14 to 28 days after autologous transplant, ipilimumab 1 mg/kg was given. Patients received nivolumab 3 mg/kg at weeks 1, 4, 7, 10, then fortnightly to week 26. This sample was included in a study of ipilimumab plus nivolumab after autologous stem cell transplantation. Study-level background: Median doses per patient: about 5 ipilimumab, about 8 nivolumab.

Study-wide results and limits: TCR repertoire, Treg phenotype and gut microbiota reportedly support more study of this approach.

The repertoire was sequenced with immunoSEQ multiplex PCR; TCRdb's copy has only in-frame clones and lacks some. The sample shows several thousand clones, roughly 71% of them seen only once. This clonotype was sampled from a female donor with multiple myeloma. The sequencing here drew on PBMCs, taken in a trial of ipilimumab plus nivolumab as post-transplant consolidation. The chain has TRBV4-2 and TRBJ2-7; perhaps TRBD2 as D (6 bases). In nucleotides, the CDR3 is TGTGCCAGCAGCCATCCTTCCCCTGGAGGCCCTGGGAGGGAGCAGTACTTC. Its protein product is CASSHPSPGGPGREQYF.